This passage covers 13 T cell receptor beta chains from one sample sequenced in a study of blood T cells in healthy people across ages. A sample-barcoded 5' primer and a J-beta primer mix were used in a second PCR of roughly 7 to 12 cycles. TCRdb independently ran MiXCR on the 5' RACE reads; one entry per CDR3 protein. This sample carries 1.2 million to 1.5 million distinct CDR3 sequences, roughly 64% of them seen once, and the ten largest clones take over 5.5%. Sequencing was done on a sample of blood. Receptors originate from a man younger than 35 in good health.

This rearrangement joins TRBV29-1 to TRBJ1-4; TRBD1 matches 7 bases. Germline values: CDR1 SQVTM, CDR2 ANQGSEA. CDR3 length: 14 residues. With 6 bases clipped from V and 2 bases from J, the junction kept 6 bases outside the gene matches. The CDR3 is CSVAEGATNEKLFF. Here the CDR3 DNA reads TGCAGCGTAGCCGAGGGGGCCACTAATGAAAAACTGTTTTTT.

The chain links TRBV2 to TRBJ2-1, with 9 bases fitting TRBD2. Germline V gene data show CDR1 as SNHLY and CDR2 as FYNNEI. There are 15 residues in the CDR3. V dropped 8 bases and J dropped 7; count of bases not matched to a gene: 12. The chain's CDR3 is CASPRASGVVNEQFF. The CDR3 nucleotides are TGTGCCAGCCCGAGGGCTAGCGGGGTCGTTAATGAGCAGTTCTTC.

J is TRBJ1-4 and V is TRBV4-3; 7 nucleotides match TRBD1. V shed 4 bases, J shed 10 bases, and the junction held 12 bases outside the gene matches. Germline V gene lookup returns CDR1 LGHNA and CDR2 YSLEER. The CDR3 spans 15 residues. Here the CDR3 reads CASSPLGTGEAKLFF. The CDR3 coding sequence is TGCGCCAGCAGCCCGCTTGGAACAGGGGAAGCAAAACTGTTTTTT.

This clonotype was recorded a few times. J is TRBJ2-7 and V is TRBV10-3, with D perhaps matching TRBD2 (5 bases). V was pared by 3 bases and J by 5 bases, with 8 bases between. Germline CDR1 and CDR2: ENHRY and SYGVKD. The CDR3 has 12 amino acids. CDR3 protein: CAISDRGHEQYF. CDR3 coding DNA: TGTGCCATCAGTGATCGAGGGCACGAGCAGTACTTC.

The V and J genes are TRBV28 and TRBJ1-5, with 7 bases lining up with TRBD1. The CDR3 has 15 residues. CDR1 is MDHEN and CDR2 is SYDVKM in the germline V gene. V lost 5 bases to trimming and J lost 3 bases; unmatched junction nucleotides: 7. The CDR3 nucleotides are TGTGCCAGCAGTCCCGACAGGGTTTACAATCAGCCCCAGCATTTT. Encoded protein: CASSPDRVYNQPQHF.

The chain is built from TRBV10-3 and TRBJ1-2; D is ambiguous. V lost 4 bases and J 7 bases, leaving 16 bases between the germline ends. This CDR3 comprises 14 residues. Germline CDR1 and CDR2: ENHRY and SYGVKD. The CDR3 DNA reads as TGTGCCATCAGTGGTCCAACTACTTTTGTTGGCTACACCTTC. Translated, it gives CAISGPTTFVGYTF.

The DNA of the CDR3 is TGTGCCAGCAGTTACTCGAGTAGCGGGGGACAGTACTTC. Translating gives CASSYSSSGGQYF. The chain employs TRBV6-2 or TRBV6-3 and TRBJ2-4, with 9 bases identical to TRBD2. Germline V gene lookup returns CDR1 MNHEY and CDR2 SVGEGT. With V trimmed by 0 bases and J by 13 bases, 4 bases remained unmatched. The CDR3 length is 13 residues.

In DNA, the CDR3 is TGTGCCAGCAGCTTAGTGGGGACGTCTCTAGCTAAAAACATTCAGTACTTC. This codes for CASSLVGTSLAKNIQYF. The J gene is TRBJ2-4, the V gene TRBV7-2; D may correspond to TRBD1 or TRBD2 (5 bases each). The CDR3 extends over 17 amino acids. Germline CDR1 reads SGHTA; CDR2 reads FQGNSA. V was clipped by 1 base and J by 4 bases, with 17 bases between them.

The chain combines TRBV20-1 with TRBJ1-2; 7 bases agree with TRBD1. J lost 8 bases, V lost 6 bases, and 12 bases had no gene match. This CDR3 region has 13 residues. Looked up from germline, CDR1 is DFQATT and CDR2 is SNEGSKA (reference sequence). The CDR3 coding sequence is TGCAGTGCAGACGACAGGGCCAAGCGGGGCTACACCTTC. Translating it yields CSADDRAKRGYTF.

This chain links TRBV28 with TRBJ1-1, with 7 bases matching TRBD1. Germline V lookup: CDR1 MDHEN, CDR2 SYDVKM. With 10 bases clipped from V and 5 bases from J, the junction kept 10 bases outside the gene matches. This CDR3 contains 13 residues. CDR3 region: CATIVTGFTEAFF. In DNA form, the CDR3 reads TGTGCCACCATTGTGACAGGGTTTACTGAAGCTTTCTTT.

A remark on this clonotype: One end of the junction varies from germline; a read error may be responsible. This CDR3 reads CATKISSYNEQYF. CDR3 DNA sequence: TGCGCCACTAAGATCAGCTCCTACAATGAGCAGTACTTC. The genes are TRBV15 and TRBJ2-5; no firm D call. The V gene's germline CDR1 is LNHNV and CDR2 YYDKDF (reference sequence). The CDR3 covers 13 residues.

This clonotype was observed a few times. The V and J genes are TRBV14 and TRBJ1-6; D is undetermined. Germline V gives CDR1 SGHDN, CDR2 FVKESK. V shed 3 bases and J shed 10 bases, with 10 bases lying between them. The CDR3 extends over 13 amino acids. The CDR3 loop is CASSHGQLSPLHF. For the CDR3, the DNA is TGTGCCAGCAGCCACGGCCAACTCTCACCCCTCCACTTT.

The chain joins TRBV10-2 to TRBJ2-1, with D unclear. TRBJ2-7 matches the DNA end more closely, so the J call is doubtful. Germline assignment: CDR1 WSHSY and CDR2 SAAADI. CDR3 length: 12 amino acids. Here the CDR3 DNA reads TGCGCCAGCGGCCCAACTCGGAATGAGCAGTACTTC. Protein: CASGPTRNEQYF.